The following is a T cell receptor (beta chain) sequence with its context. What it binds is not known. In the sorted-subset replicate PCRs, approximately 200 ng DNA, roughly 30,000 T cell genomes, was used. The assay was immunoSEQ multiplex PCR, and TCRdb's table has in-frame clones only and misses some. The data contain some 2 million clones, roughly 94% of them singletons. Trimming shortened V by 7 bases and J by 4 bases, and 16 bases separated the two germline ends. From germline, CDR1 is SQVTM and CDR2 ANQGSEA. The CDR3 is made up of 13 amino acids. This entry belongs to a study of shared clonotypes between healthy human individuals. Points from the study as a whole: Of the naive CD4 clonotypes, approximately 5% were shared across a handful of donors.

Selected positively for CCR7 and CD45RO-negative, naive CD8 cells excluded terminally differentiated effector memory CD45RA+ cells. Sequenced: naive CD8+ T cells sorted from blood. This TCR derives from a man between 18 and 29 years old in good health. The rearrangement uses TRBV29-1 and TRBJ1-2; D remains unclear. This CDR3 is CSGAYGGIYGYTF. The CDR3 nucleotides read TGCAGCGGGGCCTATGGAGGAATCTATGGCTACACCTTC.